A single count supports the clone carrying this T cell receptor (beta chain). This CDR3 contains 15 residues. The entry originates in a study of technical replicates of blood from a handful of donors. Repertoires were generated with immunoSEQ multiplex PCR, while TCRdb's copy carries only in-frame clones and drops some. This table has approximately 82,000 clones, 85% to 95% appearing once. The sequenced sample was T cells isolated from PBMCs. The chain couples TRBV21-1 to TRBJ2-7; the table's D call of TRBD2 was not tested on the DNA. TRBV21-1 is a known pseudogene. The clonotype comes from a human donor in good health. The CDR3 protein is CASSKGFSRSYEQYF. Here the CDR3 DNA reads TGTGCCAGCAGCAAAGGCTTCTCGCGCTCCTACGAGCAGTACTTC.